One sample yielded the 5 T cell receptor beta chains listed below, sequenced in a study of regulatory T cells in long-lasting Graves disease (dated by TCRdb to 2020 to 2022). The library relied on multiplex PCR. The run used an Illumina HiSeq 4000. TCR beta libraries were built with iRepertoire HTBI primers and Arm-PCR amplification of CDR3 regions. The public reads were run again by TCRdb, first through fastp at Q25 and then through MiXCR, and only productive beta chains were kept. Records with the same CDR3 protein are collapsed into one entry carrying the most frequent genes and DNA. This sample has roughly 380,000 distinct CDR3 sequences in its table, and around 16% of those were observed once. The biggest ten clones account for approximately 22% of the sample. This sample's time point label indicates: newly diagnosed GD, antithyroid drugs for less than 3 months. For both TCR sequencing and RNA sequencing, RNA was extracted from PBMCs using TRIzol.

Sequences were derived from peripheral blood mononuclear cells (PBMCs), sampled at new diagnosis, from a patient treated with antithyroid drugs. Receptor source: a female donor with Graves disease.

This clonotype occurred many times. The V call is TRBV6-5, the J call TRBJ2-3; 7 nucleotides agree with TRBD2. V was pared by 4 bases and J by 1 base, with 14 bases of the junction left unmatched. Germline V CDR1 and CDR2: MNHEY, SVGAGI. The CDR3 runs to 18 residues. The CDR3 sequence is CASSSGGFRDSGTDTQYF. For the CDR3, the DNA is TGTGCCAGCAGTTCGGGAGGTTTCCGGGATAGTGGCACAGATACGCAGTATTTT.

V usage is TRBV28 and J usage is TRBJ2-5; D not certain. Germline V gene lookup returns CDR1 MDHEN and CDR2 SYDVKM. V lost 3 bases and J 5 bases, leaving 10 bases between the germline ends. This CDR3 is built from 13 residues. The CDR3 DNA is TGTGCCAGCAGTTTTCAACTGCGGGAGACCCAGTACTTC. Its translation: CASSFQLRETQYF.

This clonotype turned up a few times. The chain recombines TRBV6-9 with TRBJ2-4; no clear D. Looked up from germline, CDR1 is MNHGY and CDR2 is SVAAGI. The CDR3 is made up of 17 amino acids. V was pared by 3 bases and J by 2 bases, with 17 bases between. Here the CDR3 reads CASSYKHIGRTKNIQYF. The CDR3 nucleotides are TGTGCCAGCAGTTACAAGCACATCGGCCGGACCAAAAACATTCAGTACTTC.

The chain employs TRBV6-2 or TRBV6-3 and TRBJ1-1, with TRBD1 matching over 10 bases. The CDR3 extends over 14 amino acids. In germline, CDR1 is MNHEY, CDR2 SVGEGT. V shed 7 bases and J 3 bases; nucleotides not matched to a gene: 5. The chain's CDR3 is CASTLDRGDTEAFF. The CDR3 DNA sequence: TGTGCCAGCACTCTGGACAGGGGGGACACTGAAGCTTTCTTT.

This clonotype came up many times. CDR3 protein: CASSLLADSDTQYF. The CDR3 DNA is TGCGCCAGCAGCTTGTTGGCAGATTCAGATACGCAGTATTTT. The rearrangement links TRBV5-1 to TRBJ2-3, with D uncertain. The germline V gene encodes CDR1 SGHRS and CDR2 YFSETQ. The V gene lost 1 base and the J gene lost 4 bases, with 10 bases spanning the gap. The CDR3 runs 14 residues.